The source of this T cell receptor (beta chain) is a study of T cell responses to AZD1222 COVID-19 vaccine. V lost 0 bases and J lost 2, with 13 bases in between. CDR1 is LGHDT, CDR2 YNNKEL, per germline (reference sequence). This CDR3 contains 16 residues. Comments on this clone: Its antigen is undetermined.

Notes on the study in general: Baseline seropositivity occurred in only six or seven AZD1222 recipients. Repertoire sampling occurred only after the peak T cell response. Rises in breadth and depth of Spike-specific TCRs came after two AZD1222 doses. Clonal diversity may have been underestimated, and the donors were mostly white British, with more females than males.

Clones were read by immunoSEQ multiplex PCR, and TCRdb kept only the in-frame ones, dropping some. The sample yields 150,000 to 200,000 clones, around nine tenths seen once. Sequenced material: peripheral blood, taken on day 0 of AZD1222 vaccination. The origin of this receptor is an adult in good health. The chain carries TRBV3-1 (or the pseudogene TRBV3-2) and TRBJ1-1; tentatively, D is TRBD1 (6 bases). CDR3 residues: CASSQDWGTSNTEAFF. CDR3 nucleotide sequence: TGTGCCAGCAGCCAAGATTGGGGGACAAGCAACACTGAAGCTTTCTTT.